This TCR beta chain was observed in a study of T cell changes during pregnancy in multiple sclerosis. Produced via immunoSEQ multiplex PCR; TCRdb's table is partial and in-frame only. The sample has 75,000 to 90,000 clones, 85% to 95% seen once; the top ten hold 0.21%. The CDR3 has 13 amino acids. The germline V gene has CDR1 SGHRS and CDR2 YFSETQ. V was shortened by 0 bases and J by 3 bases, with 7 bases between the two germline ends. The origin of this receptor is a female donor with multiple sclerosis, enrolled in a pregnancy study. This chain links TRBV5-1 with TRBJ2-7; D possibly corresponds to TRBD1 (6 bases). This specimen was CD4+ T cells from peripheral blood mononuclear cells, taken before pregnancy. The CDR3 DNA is TGCGCCAGCAGCTTGGAACAGGGCTACGAGCAGTACTTC. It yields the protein CASSLEQGYEQYF.